Sequencing of this T cell receptor (beta chain) was carried out in a study of T cells in Graves' hyperthyroidism and ophthalmopathy. The CDR3 runs to 14 residues. Germline V gives CDR1 ENHRY, CDR2 SYGVKD. Trimming took off 7 bases at V and 0 bases at J, with 9 bases between the two ends. Using RNA transcripts as the source, TCR beta CDR3 regions were amplified. RT-PCR in the first round (using the HTBI primer set) targeted the TCR CDR3. MiXCR, applied by TCRdb to the multiplex PCR reads, yields one record per CDR3 protein. Of a few hundred thousand distinct CDR3 sequences listed, around 46% are singletons.

The chain is built from TRBV10-3 and TRBJ2-2; D is unclear. The sequence came from an adult woman with Graves' disease, either hyperthyroidism or ophthalmopathy (not recorded which). The specimen sequenced was peripheral blood or thyroid tissue (not recorded which). The CDR3 DNA follows: TGTGCCATCAAGGGCCAGCCGAACACCGGGGAGCTGTTTTTT. Protein: CAIKGQPNTGELFF.